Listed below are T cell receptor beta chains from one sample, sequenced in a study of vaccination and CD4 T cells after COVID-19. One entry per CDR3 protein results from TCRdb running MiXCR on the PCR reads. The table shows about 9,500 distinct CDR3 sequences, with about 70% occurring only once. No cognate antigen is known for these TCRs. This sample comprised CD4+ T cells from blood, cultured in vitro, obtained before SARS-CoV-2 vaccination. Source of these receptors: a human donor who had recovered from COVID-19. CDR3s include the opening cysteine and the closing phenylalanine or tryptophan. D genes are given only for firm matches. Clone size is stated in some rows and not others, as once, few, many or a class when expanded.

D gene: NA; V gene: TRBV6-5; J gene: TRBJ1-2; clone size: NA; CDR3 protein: CASSYTGIGRDNYGYTF; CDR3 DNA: TGTGCCAGCAGTTACACAGGAATCGGGAGAGATAACTATGGCTACACCTTC
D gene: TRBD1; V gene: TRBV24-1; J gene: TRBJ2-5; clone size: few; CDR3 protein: CATSDLWTGANQETQYF; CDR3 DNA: TGTGCCACCAGTGATTTGTGGACAGGGGCTAACCAAGAGACCCAGTACTTC
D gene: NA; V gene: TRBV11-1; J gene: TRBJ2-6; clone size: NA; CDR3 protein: CASSLSPIISGANVLTF; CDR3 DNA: TGTGCCAGCAGCTTATCCCCTATCATCTCTGGGGCCAACGTCCTGACTTTC
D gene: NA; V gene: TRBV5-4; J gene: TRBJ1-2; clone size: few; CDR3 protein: CASSLELEGYTF; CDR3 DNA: TGTGCCAGCAGCTTGGAGTTAGAGGGCTACACCTTC
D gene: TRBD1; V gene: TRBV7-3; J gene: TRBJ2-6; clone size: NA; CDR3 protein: CASSPRQGVPGANVLTF; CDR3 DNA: TGTGCCAGCAGCCCACGACAGGGGGTCCCTGGGGCCAACGTCCTGACTTTC
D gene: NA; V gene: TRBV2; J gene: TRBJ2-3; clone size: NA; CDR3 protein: CASSDSRSGTDTQYF; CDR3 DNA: TGTGCCAGCAGTGATTCGAGATCGGGGACAGATACGCAGTATTTT
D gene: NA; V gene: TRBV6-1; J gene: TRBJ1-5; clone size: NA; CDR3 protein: CASSNSWEGQPQHF; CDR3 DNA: TGTGCCAGCAGCAACAGCTGGGAGGGTCAGCCCCAGCATTTT
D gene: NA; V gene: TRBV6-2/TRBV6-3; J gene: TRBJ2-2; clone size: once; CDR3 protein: CATLEGPSTGELFF; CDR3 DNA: TGTGCCACCCTGGAGGGACCGAGCACCGGGGAGCTGTTTTTT
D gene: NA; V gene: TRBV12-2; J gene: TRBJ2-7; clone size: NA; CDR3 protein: CASPLRCGGAGDKHF; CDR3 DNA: TGTGCAAGTCCCCTTAGGTGCGGGGGCGCGGGAGATAAGCACTTC
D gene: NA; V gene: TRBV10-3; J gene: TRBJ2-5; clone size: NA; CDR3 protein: CAISESGGQETQYF; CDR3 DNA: TGTGCCATCAGTGAGTCTGGCGGCCAAGAGACCCAGTACTTC
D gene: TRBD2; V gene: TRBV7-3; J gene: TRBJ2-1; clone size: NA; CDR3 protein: CASSGVAGGNEQFF; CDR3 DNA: TGTGCCAGCAGCGGAGTAGCGGGGGGCAATGAGCAGTTCTTC
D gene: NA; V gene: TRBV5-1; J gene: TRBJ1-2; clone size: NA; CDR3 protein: CASSLSPGEGYGYTF; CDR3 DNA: TGCGCCAGCAGCTTGTCCCCAGGGGAGGGCTATGGCTACACCTTC
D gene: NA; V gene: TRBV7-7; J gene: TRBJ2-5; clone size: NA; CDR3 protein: CASSLADQETQYF; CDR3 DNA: TGTGCTAGCAGCTTAGCGGACCAAGAGACCCAGTACTTC
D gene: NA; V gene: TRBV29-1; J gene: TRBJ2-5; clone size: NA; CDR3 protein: CSAIFPGAQETQYF; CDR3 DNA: TGCAGCGCCATTTTCCCGGGAGCCCAAGAGACCCAGTACTTC
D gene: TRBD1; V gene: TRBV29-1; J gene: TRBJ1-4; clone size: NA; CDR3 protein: CSVVLGTGSEKLFF; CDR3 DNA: TGCAGCGTTGTACTCGGGACAGGCAGTGAAAAACTGTTTTTT
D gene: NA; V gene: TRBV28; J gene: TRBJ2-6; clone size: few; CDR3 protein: CASSSGESSGANVLTF; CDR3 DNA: TGTGCCAGCAGTTCGGGAGAGAGCTCTGGGGCCAACGTCCTGACTTTC
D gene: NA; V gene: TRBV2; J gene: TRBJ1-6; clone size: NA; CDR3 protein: CASSDSFSYNSPLHF; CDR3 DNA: TGTGCCAGCAGTGACAGTTTCTCCTATAATTCACCCCTCCACTTT
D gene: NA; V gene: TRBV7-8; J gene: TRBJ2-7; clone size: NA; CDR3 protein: CASSLSGWIRSSYEQYF; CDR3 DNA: TGTGCCAGCAGCTTATCTGGGTGGATTAGGTCCTCCTACGAGCAGTACTTC
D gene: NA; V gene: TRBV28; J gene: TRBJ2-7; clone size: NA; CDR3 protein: CASQSLRRYEQYF; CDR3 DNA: TGTGCCAGCCAGTCTTTGCGGAGATACGAGCAGTACTTC
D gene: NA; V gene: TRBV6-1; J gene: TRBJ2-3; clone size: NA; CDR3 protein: CASSTQTTDTQYF; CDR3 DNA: TGTGCCAGCAGCACCCAAACCACAGATACGCAGTATTTT
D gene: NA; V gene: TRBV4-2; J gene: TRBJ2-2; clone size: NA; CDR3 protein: CASSQVQTANTNTGELFF; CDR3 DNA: TGTGCCAGCAGCCAAGTTCAGACCGCTAATACGAACACCGGGGAGCTGTTTTTT
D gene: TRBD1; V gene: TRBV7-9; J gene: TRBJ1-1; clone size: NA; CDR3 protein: CASSFRDRENTEAFF; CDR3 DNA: TGTGCCAGCAGCTTTCGGGACAGGGAGAACACTGAAGCTTTCTTT
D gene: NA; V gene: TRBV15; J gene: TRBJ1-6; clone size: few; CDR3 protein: CATSRTQGPDSPLHF; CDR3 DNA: TGTGCCACCAGCAGAACACAGGGACCGGATTCACCCCTCCACTTT
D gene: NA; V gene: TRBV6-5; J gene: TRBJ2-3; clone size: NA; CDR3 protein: CASSYSFGRASNTDTQYF; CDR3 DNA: TGTGCCAGCAGTTACTCGTTTGGGCGGGCTTCAAACACAGATACGCAGTATTTT
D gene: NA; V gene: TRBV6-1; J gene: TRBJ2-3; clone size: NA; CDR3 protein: CASSHRAGKSTDTQYF; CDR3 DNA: TGTGCCAGCAGTCATAGGGCTGGGAAAAGCACAGATACGCAGTATTTT
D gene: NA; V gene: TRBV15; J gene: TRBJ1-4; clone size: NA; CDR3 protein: CATSDTGATNEKLFF; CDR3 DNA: TGTGCCACCAGCGATACCGGAGCAACTAATGAAAAACTGTTTTTT
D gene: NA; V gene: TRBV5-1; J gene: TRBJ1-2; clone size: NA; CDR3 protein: CASSLSTAHYGYTF; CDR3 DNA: TGCGCCAGCAGCTTGAGTACAGCTCACTATGGCTACACCTTC
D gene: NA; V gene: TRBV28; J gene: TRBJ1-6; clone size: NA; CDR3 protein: CASSLRPPTLHF; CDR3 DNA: TGTGCCAGCAGTTTACGGCCCCCCACCCTCCACTTT
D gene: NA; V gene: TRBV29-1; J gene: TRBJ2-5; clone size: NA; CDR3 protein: CSVEDRETQYF; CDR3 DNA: TGCAGCGTTGAAGATCGGGAGACCCAATACTTC
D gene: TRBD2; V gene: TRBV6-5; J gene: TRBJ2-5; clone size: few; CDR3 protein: CASSYGGSSGRLKTQYF; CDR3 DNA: TGTGCCAGCAGTTACGGGGGTTCTAGCGGGAGGCTTAAGACCCAGTACTTC
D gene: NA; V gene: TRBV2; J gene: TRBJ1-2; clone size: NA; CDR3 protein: CASGVMQPNYGYTF; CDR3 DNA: TGTGCCAGCGGAGTAATGCAGCCTAACTATGGCTACACCTTC